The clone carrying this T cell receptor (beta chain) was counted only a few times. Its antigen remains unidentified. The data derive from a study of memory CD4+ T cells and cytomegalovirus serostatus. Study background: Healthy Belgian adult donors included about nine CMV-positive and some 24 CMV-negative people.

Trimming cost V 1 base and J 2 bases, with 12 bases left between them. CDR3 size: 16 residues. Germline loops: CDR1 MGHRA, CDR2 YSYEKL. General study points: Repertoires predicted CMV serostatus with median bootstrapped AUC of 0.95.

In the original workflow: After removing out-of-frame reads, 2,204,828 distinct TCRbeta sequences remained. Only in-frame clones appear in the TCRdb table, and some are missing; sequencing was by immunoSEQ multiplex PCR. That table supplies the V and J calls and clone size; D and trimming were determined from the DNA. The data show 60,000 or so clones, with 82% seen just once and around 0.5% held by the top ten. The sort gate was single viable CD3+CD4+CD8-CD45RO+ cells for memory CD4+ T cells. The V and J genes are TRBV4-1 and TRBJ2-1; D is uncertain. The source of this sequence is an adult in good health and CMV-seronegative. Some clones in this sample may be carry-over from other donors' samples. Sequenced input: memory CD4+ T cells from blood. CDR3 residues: CASSQVDLLAYNEQFF. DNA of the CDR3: TGCGCCAGCAGCCAAGTAGACCTCCTAGCCTACAATGAGCAGTTCTTC.